What follows are 14 T cell receptor beta chains derived from one specimen sequenced in a study of blood T cell repertoires in COVID-19. Method: immunoSEQ multiplex PCR; TCRdb's copy keeps in-frame clones and lacks some. The repertoire holds some 150,000 clones, with 70% to 85% as singletons. Sequenced sample: peripheral blood. These receptors all come from a woman of 80 years or more with acute or convalescent COVID-19.

The sample holds a few counts of this clone. V and J are TRBV27 and TRBJ1-2; 10 nucleotides align to TRBD1. The V gene's germline CDR1 is MNHEY and CDR2 SMNVEV (reference sequence). This CDR3 region has 15 residues. V shed 8 bases, J shed 2 bases, and the junction held 8 bases outside the gene matches. The CDR3 bases are TGTGCCAGCCAAGGACAGGGGGGATTAAACTATGGCTACACCTTC. Translated, it gives CASQGQGGLNYGYTF.

This chain connects TRBV10-3 to TRBJ2-3; 13 nucleotides match TRBD2. V dropped 8 bases and J dropped 6; count of bases not matched to a gene: 11. The CDR3 length is 16 residues. Per the germline V gene, CDR1 is ENHRY and CDR2 is SYGVKD. The CDR3 reads CAIGPTSGGASDTQYF. DNA for the CDR3: TGTGCCATCGGCCCAACTAGCGGGGGGGCCAGCGATACGCAGTATTTT.

CDR3 nucleotide sequence: TGTGCCAGTACTCCTTACGGGACAGAAGAGGCTGAAGCTTTCTTT. As protein: CASTPYGTEEAEAFF. The chain combines TRBV19 with TRBJ1-1, with 7 bases fitting TRBD1. Germline V gives CDR1 LNHDA, CDR2 SQIVND (reference sequence). V trimming: 7 bases; J trimming: 6 bases; junction bases outside the gene matches: 14. CDR3 length: 15 amino acids.

V gene TRBV3-1 (or the pseudogene TRBV3-2) combines with J gene TRBJ1-3; D may be TRBD1 (5 bases). The CDR3 is 15 residues long. The V gene's germline CDR1 is LGHDT and CDR2 YNNKEL (reference sequence). The V end lost 1 base, the J end lost 3 bases, and 10 bases lay between the germline ends. The CDR3 region is CASSQAAGFGNTIYF. The CDR3, as DNA: TGTGCCAGCAGCCAAGCGGCAGGGTTTGGAAACACCATATATTTT.

The chain recombines TRBV6-2 or TRBV6-3 with TRBJ1-2; TRBD1 is a possible D gene (5 bases). This CDR3 is built from 14 residues. V was cut by 4 bases and J by 2 bases, with 11 bases left in between. Per germline, CDR1 MNHEY and CDR2 SVGEGT. DNA for the CDR3: TGTGCCAGCAGTTTTCGGACACGAAACTATGGCTACACCTTC. It specifies CASSFRTRNYGYTF.

The chain has TRBV5-1 and TRBJ1-2; TRBD1 agrees at 8 bases. Germline V gives CDR1 SGHRS, CDR2 YFSETQ. The CDR3 extends over 15 amino acids. V lost 4 bases to trimming and J lost 4 bases; unmatched junction nucleotides: 9. The CDR3: CASSTGQGRAYGYTF. The CDR3, as DNA: TGCGCCAGCAGCACCGGACAGGGACGGGCCTATGGCTACACCTTC. Based on the CDR3 plus reference TRBV5-1 and TRBJ1-2, the full variable domain is KAGVTQTPRYLIKTRGQQVTLSCSPISGHRSVSWYQQTPGQGLQFLFEYFSETQRNKGNFPGRFSGRQFSNSRSEMNVSTLELGDSALYLCASSTGQGRAYGYTFGSGTRLTVV.

This chain uses TRBV7-2 with TRBJ2-7; D ambiguous. V gave up 2 bases and J gave up 1 base, with 9 bases separating them. CDR3 size: 14 residues. Germline CDR1 and CDR2: SGHTA and FQGNSA. For the CDR3, the DNA is TGTGCCAGCAGCTTATTTCCAGGATCCTACGAGCAGTACTTC. It encodes CASSLFPGSYEQYF.

The chain combines TRBV10-3 with TRBJ1-5, with a weak D call TRBD1 (6 bases). Deletions cut 4 bases from V and 0 bases from J, with 7 bases between. Germline V gene data show CDR1 as ENHRY and CDR2 as SYGVKD. CDR3 length: 14 amino acids. The CDR3 nucleotides are TGTGCCATCAGTGGACAGGATAGCAATCAGCCCCAGCATTTT. Residues: CAISGQDSNQPQHF.

The chain couples TRBV5-4 to TRBJ1-1, with a weak D call TRBD1 (6 bases). V lost 4 bases and J 0 bases, leaving 16 bases between the germline ends. The germline gives CDR1 SGHNT, CDR2 YYREEE (reference sequence). The CDR3 loop spans 16 amino acids. DNA of the CDR3: TGTGCCAGCAGCCCCACCGGAGGACAGATGAACACTGAAGCTTTCTTT. Protein product: CASSPTGGQMNTEAFF.

This clone has only a few counts. This chain connects TRBV12-3 or TRBV12-4 to TRBJ1-1; TRBD1 is a possible D gene (6 bases). CDR3 length equals 12 residues. The ends were cut back, 3 bases at V and 12 bases at J, with 14 bases in the middle. CDR3 in DNA: TGTGCCAGCAGTTTTCGACAGGTGGGAACTTTCTTT. This gives the protein CASSFRQVGTFF.

The gene calls are TRBV7-3 and TRBJ1-1; D is unclear. The germline gives CDR1 SGHTA, CDR2 FQGTGA. CDR3 length equals 13 residues. Trimming took 3 bases from V and 4 from J, leaving 9 bases between them. CDR3 DNA: TGTGCCAGCAGCTTCCTCGGGTCCACTGAAGCTTTCTTT. Translation gives CASSFLGSTEAFF.

The chain recombines TRBV6-5 with TRBJ1-1; tentatively, D is TRBD1 (6 bases). Germline V CDR1 and CDR2: MNHEY, SVGAGI. The CDR3 has 15 amino acids. Between the trimmed V and J ends, which lost 2 bases and 8 bases, there was a span of 18 bases. In nucleotides, the CDR3 is TGTGCCAGCAGTTACCTAGGACAGTTACCCTTAGAAGCTTTCTTT. Translating it yields CASSYLGQLPLEAFF.

V gene TRBV18 combines with J gene TRBJ1-5; no definite D call. The V gene lost 2 bases and the J gene lost 0 bases, with 8 bases spanning the gap. Germline lookup yields CDR1 KGHSH and CDR2 LQKENI. The CDR3 is 15 residues long. This CDR3 is CASSPVPGSNQPQHF. The CDR3 nucleotides are TGTGCCAGCTCACCAGTGCCAGGTAGCAATCAGCCCCAGCATTTT.

The V call is TRBV6-5, the J call TRBJ2-5; 9 bases agree with TRBD1. J gave up 5 bases and V 7 bases, and 8 bases lay outside the gene matches. Germline V gene lookup returns CDR1 MNHEY and CDR2 SVGAGI. CDR3 size: 14 residues. The CDR3 sequence: CASNSQGAWETQYF. CDR3 DNA: TGTGCCAGCAACTCACAGGGGGCCTGGGAGACCCAGTACTTC.